These T cell receptor beta chains were read from a single sample in a study of CXCR3-negative and CXCR3-positive naive CD8 T cells. Reanalyzing the 5' RACE reads, TCRdb keeps one entry per CDR3 protein, without DNA. The sample totals 70,000 to 100,000 distinct CDR3 sequences. The sequenced sample was naive CXCR3- CD8+ T cells from blood. Every receptor here comes from a human donor in good health. Some clones in this sample may be carry-over from other donors' samples. Both conserved end residues are part of each CDR3. Fields, in order: CDR3 protein, J gene, V gene.

CASSSVISYEQYF,TRBJ2-7,TRBV5-5
CASSDGLSEETQYF,TRBJ2-5,TRBV6-5
CASSQDYVRSDGEKLFF,TRBJ1-4,TRBV14
CSVEASEVTYNEQFF,TRBJ2-1,TRBV29-1
CASSESSGLGYNEQFF,TRBJ2-1,TRBV9
CASSLAPGAGANVLTF,TRBJ2-6,TRBV7-9
CASSSTTFLYNEQFF,TRBJ2-1,TRBV7-9
CASSPRRALNTGELFF,TRBJ2-2,TRBV9
CASSSNRDREWLARNTGELFF,TRBJ2-2,TRBV7-6
CASSFGQGARETQYF,TRBJ2-5,TRBV5-5
CAIPDSITGELFF,TRBJ2-2,TRBV28
CASSLYGAQLNQETQYF,TRBJ2-5,TRBV7-9
CASSLRLRNTEAFF,TRBJ1-1,TRBV12-3/TRBV12-4
CASSPADREGEQYF,TRBJ2-7,TRBV4-1
CASSMLLGETQYF,TRBJ2-5,TRBV7-3
CASSELQGWGDTEAFF,TRBJ1-1,TRBV7-9